This TCR beta chain was identified during a study of blood T cell repertoires in COVID-19. Study as a whole: Acute and convalescent COVID-19 specimens originated in the United States, Italy and Spain. T cells, B-cell-depleted T cells, or PBMCs provided the cDNA or gDNA that served as material.

Authors' analysis steps: It was from reference gene primer amplification that nucleated cell counts were estimated. The data were produced by immunoSEQ multiplex PCR, yet TCRdb's version contains in-frame clones alone and is incomplete. That table supplies the V and J calls and clone size; D and trimming were determined from the DNA. The table includes under 80,000 clones, around 86% detected once. This clone has only a few counts. The V and J ends lost 0 bases and 8 bases respectively, with 12 bases between them. Germline values: CDR1 SGHRS, CDR2 YFSETQ. CDR3 size: 14 residues. The clonotype originates from a human donor in a cohort sampled during active COVID-19. The rearrangement joins TRBV5-1 to TRBJ2-1; weak D call: TRBD2 (5 bases). Input material: peripheral blood. Here the CDR3 reads CASSLGLAEDEQFF. The DNA for the CDR3 is TGCGCCAGCAGCTTGGGGCTAGCTGAAGATGAGCAGTTCTTC.